Each of the 27 T cell receptor beta chains below was sequenced from the same sample in a study of T cells in Graves' hyperthyroidism and ophthalmopathy. It was RNA transcripts that yielded the amplified TCR beta CDR3 regions. The HTBI primer set drove a first-round RT-PCR of the TCR CDR3. MiXCR, run by TCRdb on the multiplex PCR reads, gives a single entry per CDR3 protein. This sample has around 400,000 distinct CDR3 sequences; roughly 15% occur once, and the top ten carry 15% to 20%. The sequenced sample was blood. Receptor source: a woman aged 55 to 70 with Graves' ophthalmopathy.

This clonotype has just a few counts. This chain uses TRBV4-1 with TRBJ2-1; 13 positions match TRBD2. Germline V gene lookup returns CDR1 MGHRA and CDR2 YSYEKL. The CDR3 runs to 17 residues. The junction had 7 bases not matched to a gene; V was cut back by 3 bases and J by 5 bases. Here the CDR3 reads CASSQLGTSGEDNEQFF. The CDR3 DNA reads TGCGCCAGCAGCCAGCTCGGGACTAGCGGGGAGGACAATGAGCAGTTCTTC.

CDR3 sequence: CASSRGRRRRETQYF. In DNA, the CDR3 is TGTGCCAGTAGCCGTGGACGTCGCCGGCGGGAGACCCAGTACTTC. The gene calls are TRBV19 and TRBJ2-5; D not certain. CDR3 length: 15 amino acids. The germline V gene encodes CDR1 LNHDA and CDR2 SQIVND (reference sequence). V was trimmed by 6 bases and J by 5 bases, leaving 19 bases between them.

This clonotype was counted many times. V and J are TRBV28 and TRBJ2-7; perhaps TRBD2 as D (5 bases). The CDR3 runs 14 residues. Germline V gives CDR1 MDHEN, CDR2 SYDVKM. The V end was cut by 5 bases, the J end by 2 bases, with 13 bases between. CDR3: CASSAPTEAYEQYF. CDR3 DNA: TGTGCCAGCAGTGCCCCGACGGAGGCCTACGAGCAGTACTTC. Full variable domain (outside the CDR3, taken from reference TRBV28 and TRBJ2-7): DVKVTQSSRYLVKRTGEKVFLECVQDMDHENMFWYRQDPGLGLRLIYFSYDVKMKEKGDIPEGYSVSREKKERFSLILESASTNQTSMYLCASSAPTEAYEQYFGPGTRLTVT.

The rearrangement uses TRBV2 and TRBJ2-7; no definite D call. Germline CDR1 and CDR2: SNHLY and FYNNEI. The CDR3 length is 13 residues. V was pared by 5 bases and J by 5 bases, with 13 bases between. Here the CDR3 reads CASSYYEFNEQYF. The CDR3 DNA is TGTGCCAGCAGTTACTACGAGTTCAACGAGCAGTACTTC.

Many counts were recorded for this clonotype. V is TRBV27 and J is TRBJ2-7; D possibly corresponds to TRBD2 (5 bases). The V gene lost 5 bases and the J gene lost 7 bases, with 15 bases spanning the gap. Germline V gene data show CDR1 as MNHEY and CDR2 as SMNVEV (reference sequence). This CDR3 has 13 residues. The CDR3 coding sequence is TGTGCCAGCAGTGACTTTGGAACTAGAGAGCAGTACTTC. Translation gives CASSDFGTREQYF.

This clonotype showed up just a few times. V and J are TRBV24-1 and TRBJ2-3, with 7 bases that match TRBD1. The CDR3 extends over 13 amino acids. The germline V gene encodes CDR1 KGHDR and CDR2 SFDVKD. V was pared by 7 bases and J by 3 bases, with 3 bases of the junction left unmatched. The DNA for the CDR3 is TGTGCCACCAGCCGACAGGGAACAGATACGCAGTATTTT. The encoded protein is CATSRQGTDTQYF.

As concerns this clonotype: This may arise from a read error, as a much more abundant clone is one base away. The V gene is TRBV28, the J gene TRBJ2-1; 9 bases line up with TRBD2. The J call is doubtful: the DNA matches TRBJ2-7 better. Germline values: CDR1 MDHEN, CDR2 SYDVKM. This CDR3 comprises 16 residues. The CDR3 reads CASRDPTSGSYNEQYF. The CDR3 DNA reads TGTGCCAGCAGAGATCCGACTAGCGGAAGCTACAATGAGCAGTACTTC.

The genes are TRBV6-2 or TRBV6-3 and TRBJ1-4; a weak D match, TRBD1 (6 bases). Germline V gives CDR1 MNHEY, CDR2 SVGEGT. The V gene lost 3 bases and the J gene lost 8 bases, with 13 bases spanning the gap. This CDR3 is 14 amino acids long. CDR3 in amino acids: CASSYGGANEKLFF. CDR3 in DNA: TGTGCCAGCAGTTATGGGGGGGCGAACGAAAAACTGTTTTTT.

As for this clonotype: A much more abundant neighbour one base away suggests this may be a read error. The V call is TRBV3-1, the J call TRBJ1-4; TRBD1 agrees at 8 bases. V lost 2 bases and J lost 5; bases outside the gene matches: 13. Germline-derived CDR1 and CDR2 are LGHDT and YNNKEL (reference sequence). This CDR3 contains 18 residues. CDR3 amino acids: CASSQPNKPGQDNEKLFF. The CDR3 coding sequence is TGTGCCAGCAGCCAACCTAACAAACCGGGACAGGACAATGAAAAACTGTTTTTT.

The sample holds many counts of this clonotype. This chain connects TRBV6-1 to TRBJ2-5; tentatively, D is TRBD1 or TRBD2 (6 bases each). V was cut by 7 bases and J by 5 bases, with 23 bases left in between. Germline V gene sequence: CDR1 MNHNS, CDR2 SASEGT. The CDR3 is made up of 16 amino acids. The CDR3 protein is CASTGTSSGALETQYF. For the CDR3, the DNA is TGTGCCAGCACTGGGACCTCTTCGGGGGCCTTGGAGACCCAGTACTTC.

This clonotype was seen repeatedly, ten times or more. The chain has TRBV20-1 and TRBJ2-3, with 7 nucleotides matching TRBD2. Unmatched junction bases numbered 7, after V lost 1 base and J lost 3 bases. The V gene's germline CDR1 is DFQATT and CDR2 SNEGSKA (reference sequence). The CDR3 sequence is 15 residues long. The CDR3 spells CSARGLAEGTDTQYF. The CDR3 DNA reads as TGCAGTGCTAGAGGGCTAGCGGAGGGGACAGATACGCAGTATTTT.

This clonotype was seen many times. The chain uses TRBV11-2 and TRBJ2-3; D not certain. V was cut by 1 base and J by 4 bases, with 9 bases left in between. The CDR3 loop spans 14 amino acids. The germline V gene encodes CDR1 SGHAT and CDR2 FQNNGV. CDR3 in DNA: TGTGCCAGCAGCTTAGCCAGAAGCGCAGATACGCAGTATTTT. This gives the protein CASSLARSADTQYF.

The rearrangement uses TRBV15 and TRBJ2-7; the match to TRBD1 covers 7 bases. This CDR3 comprises 14 residues. CDR1 and CDR2 (germline): LNHNV, YYDKDF (reference sequence). The V and J ends lost 5 bases and 5 bases, in that order; junction bases with no gene match: 9. DNA for the CDR3: TGTGCCACCAGCCGAGCAGGGGGTTCACACGAGCAGTACTTC. Translation: CATSRAGGSHEQYF.

The chain recombines TRBV29-1 with TRBJ2-1; maybe TRBD1 (6 bases). Germline loops: CDR1 SQVTM, CDR2 ANQGSEA. This CDR3 is 14 amino acids long. Trimming left V 5 bases short and J 5 bases short, with 16 bases between. The CDR3 sequence: CSVQQGFRNNEQFF. The CDR3 nucleotides are TGCAGCGTTCAACAGGGCTTTCGGAACAATGAGCAGTTCTTC.

This clonotype was seen at least ten times. The V call is TRBV27, the J call TRBJ1-2; the D is unclear. CDR3 length: 16 residues. Deletions cut 5 bases from V and 6 bases from J, with 22 bases between. Germline assignment: CDR1 MNHEY and CDR2 SMNVEV (reference sequence). The CDR3 is CASSPSWASRLDGYTF. The CDR3 DNA reads as TGTGCCAGCAGTCCGAGCTGGGCTTCACGTCTGGATGGCTACACCTTC.

This clonotype was found a few times. CDR3 protein: CASSLNARRANSPLHF. CDR3 sequence (DNA): TGTGCCAGCAGCTTAAATGCTAGGAGAGCTAATTCACCCCTCCACTTT. The chain has TRBV7-3 and TRBJ1-6; D gene ambiguous. The CDR3 sequence is 16 residues long. V lost 1 base to trimming and J lost 6 bases, with 13 bases between them. CDR1 is SGHTA, CDR2 FQGTGA, per germline.

This clonotype was seen at least ten times. The V and J genes are TRBV11-2 and TRBJ2-5; tentatively, D is TRBD2 (6 bases). The CDR3 is 15 amino acids. The germline V gene has CDR1 SGHAT and CDR2 FQNNGV. V was pared by 1 base and J by 5 bases, with 14 bases between. Here the CDR3 reads CASSLGGGAEETQYF. CDR3 nucleotides: TGTGCCAGCAGCTTAGGTGGAGGGGCAGAGGAGACCCAGTACTTC.

Only a few counts were recorded for this clonotype. The chain is built from TRBV9 and TRBJ1-4; D gene uncertain. CDR3 size: 15 residues. Deletions cut 0 bases from V and 5 bases from J, with 11 bases between. The germline gives CDR1 SGDLS, CDR2 YYNGEE. The CDR3 here is CASSVAGASNEKLFF. CDR3 nucleotide sequence: TGTGCCAGCAGCGTAGCGGGCGCGTCGAATGAAAAACTGTTTTTT.

This clonotype was seen many times. This rearrangement joins TRBV11-2 to TRBJ2-5; D is unresolved. V was clipped by 4 bases and J by 1 base, with 13 bases between them. There are 15 residues in the CDR3. The germline V gene has CDR1 SGHAT and CDR2 FQNNGV. The CDR3 coding sequence is TGTGCCAGCAGCTCCCCTATCCGAGTCCAAGAGACCCAGTACTTC. Encoded protein: CASSSPIRVQETQYF.

The genes are TRBV19 and TRBJ2-3; 10 nucleotides match TRBD2. Trimming cost V 5 bases and J 0 bases; bases outside gene matches: 11. Germline loops: CDR1 LNHDA, CDR2 SQIVND (reference sequence). The CDR3 runs 18 residues. CDR3 protein: CASSLTGLAGASTDTQYF. CDR3 DNA sequence: TGTGCCAGTAGTCTCACGGGGCTAGCGGGAGCTAGCACAGATACGCAGTATTTT. Using reference TRBV19 and TRBJ2-3 for the parts outside the CDR3, the full variable domain is DGGITQSPKYLFRKEGQNVTLSCEQNLNHDAMYWYRQDPGQGLRLIYYSQIVNDFQKGDIAEGYSVSREKKESFPLTVTSAQKNPTAFYLCASSLTGLAGASTDTQYFGPGTRLTVL.

In this sample, this clonotype turned up many times. DNA of the CDR3: TGTGCCAGCACCGACAGGTTAGCCAAAAACATTCAGTACTTC. This codes for CASTDRLAKNIQYF. This chain connects TRBV2 to TRBJ2-4; maybe TRBD1 (6 bases). The germline V and J ends were trimmed by 7 bases and 0 bases, with 10 bases remaining between them. Germline loops: CDR1 SNHLY, CDR2 FYNNEI. CDR3 length equals 14 residues.

This clonotype was detected many times. V and J are TRBV2 and TRBJ2-1, with 10 bases aligning to TRBD2. Germline V gene data show CDR1 as SNHLY and CDR2 as FYNNEI. Trimming at V came to 8 bases and at J to 6 bases, leaving 1 base not matched to a gene. This CDR3 has 12 residues. CDR3 DNA: TGTGCCAGCCGGACTAGCGGCAATGAGCAGTTCTTC. This sequence encodes CASRTSGNEQFF.

The table lists this clonotype with many counts. The genes are TRBV2 and TRBJ2-5; D is unclear. CDR1 is SNHLY, CDR2 FYNNEI, per germline. Between the trimmed V and J ends, which lost 5 bases and 0 bases, there was a span of 13 bases. This CDR3 contains 15 residues. CDR3: CASSRLGQNQETQYF. The CDR3 coding sequence is TGTGCCAGCAGTCGACTCGGGCAGAACCAAGAGACCCAGTACTTC.

This clonotype was found a few times. The V call is TRBV15, the J call TRBJ2-1; possible D gene TRBD2, 6 bases. The CDR3 spans 15 residues. V was shortened by 0 bases and J by 8 bases, with 14 bases between the two germline ends. In germline, CDR1 is LNHNV, CDR2 YYDKDF (reference sequence). The CDR3 bases are TGTGCCACCAGCAGAGATGGAGGAGGGGCCGATGAGCAGTTCTTC. This sequence encodes CATSRDGGGADEQFF.

The chain uses TRBV4-1 and TRBJ2-5; D tentatively fits TRBD1 or TRBD2 (5 bases each). V was cut by 0 bases and J by 5 bases, with 16 bases left in between. CDR1 and CDR2 from the germline V gene are MGHRA and YSYEKL. CDR3 size: 16 residues. Here the CDR3 reads CASSQDGWDGPETQYF. CDR3 bases: TGCGCCAGCAGCCAAGATGGGTGGGACGGGCCCGAGACCCAGTACTTC.

The chain carries TRBV27 and TRBJ1-4, with D hard to call. V lost 2 bases, J lost 3 bases, and 4 bases lay in between. This CDR3 contains 13 residues. Germline-derived CDR1 and CDR2 are MNHEY and SMNVEV (reference sequence). The CDR3 spells CASSLRANEKLFF. The CDR3 DNA reads TGTGCCAGCAGTTTAAGGGCTAATGAAAAACTGTTTTTT.

This clonotype was counted many times. This chain links TRBV2 with TRBJ2-4; the D gene is possibly TRBD1 (6 bases). The CDR3 is 12 amino acids. Germline CDR1 reads SNHLY; CDR2 reads FYNNEI. Trimming took 7 bases from V and 10 from J, leaving 14 bases between them. CDR3 amino acids: CASKIQGQIQYF. CDR3 sequence (DNA): TGTGCCAGCAAGATACAGGGTCAGATTCAGTACTTC.